Listed below are T cell receptor beta chains from one sample, sequenced in a study of shared clonotypes between healthy human individuals. Generated by immunoSEQ multiplex PCR, the TCRdb table keeps only in-frame clones and is missing some. This sample yields 630,000 or so clones, of which about 98% are seen a single time; 0.3% to 0.35% belongs to the top ten. Sequencing was done on a sample of naive CD8+ T cells sorted from blood. The receptor set was obtained from a man between 25 and 39 years old in good health. Each CDR3 is given with its conserved first and last residue. A D gene is named only where the DNA matches it firmly. Clone size, where shown, is once, few, many, or a class for clones that have expanded.

17,.,.,TRBV4-1,TRBJ1-5,CASSQRQQEYSNQPQHF,TGCGCCAGCAGCCAGAGACAACAGGAGTATAGCAATCAGCCCCAGCATTTT
12,TRBD2,.,TRBV29-1,TRBJ2-3,CSVPTGGLPQYF,TGCAGCGTTCCCACCGGGGGACTACCACAGTATTTT
15,.,.,TRBV30,TRBJ1-1,CAWSVGMAENTEAFF,TGTGCCTGGAGTGTAGGAATGGCTGAGAACACTGAAGCTTTCTTT
16,.,.,TRBV14,TRBJ2-7,CASSPLPGFVAYEQYF,TGTGCCAGCAGCCCCCTTCCGGGATTCGTGGCCTACGAGCAGTACTTC
15,TRBD1,.,TRBV10-3,TRBJ2-5,CAISESQGAGETQYF,TGTGCCATCAGTGAGTCACAGGGGGCCGGAGAGACCCAGTACTTC
16,TRBD2,.,TRBV5-6,TRBJ2-5,CASSSPGASGMETQYF,TGTGCCAGCAGCTCCCCTGGGGCTAGCGGGATGGAGACCCAGTACTTC
13,.,.,TRBV7-9,TRBJ2-5,CASSLPAEETQYF,TGTGCCAGCAGCTTACCCGCCGAGGAGACCCAGTACTTC
16,.,.,TRBV11-3,TRBJ2-3,CASSGPGTTEPDTQYF,TGTGCCAGCAGCGGACCGGGGACGACGGAGCCAGATACGCAGTATTTT
15,.,.,TRBV4-3,TRBJ2-3,CASSHSFDRTDTQYF,TGCGCCAGCAGCCATTCCTTTGACAGAACAGATACGCAGTATTTT
14,.,.,TRBV5-1,TRBJ1-1,CASSLAVGNTEAFF,TGCGCCAGCAGCTTGGCGGTCGGGAACACTGAAGCTTTCTTT
15,TRBD2,.,TRBV2,TRBJ2-5,CATTSGSVSRETQYF,TGTGCCACGACTAGCGGGAGTGTGAGTCGGGAGACCCAGTACTTC
15,.,.,TRBV7-8,TRBJ1-1,CASSLLRAANTEAFF,TGTGCCAGCAGCTTATTGAGGGCGGCGAACACTGAAGCTTTCTTT
16,.,.,TRBV4-1,TRBJ2-1,CASSQAIGGLDNEQFF,TGCGCCAGCAGCCAAGCAATTGGCGGTCTCGACAATGAGCAGTTCTTC
15,TRBD2,.,TRBV7-6,TRBJ2-5,CASSHPTSGEETQYF,TGTGCCAGCAGCCACCCCACTAGCGGGGAAGAGACCCAGTACTTC
14,.,.,TRBV27,TRBJ2-2,CASSSLGDTGELFF,TGTGCCAGCAGTTCCTTGGGGGACACCGGGGAGCTGTTTTTT
13,.,.,TRBV11-3,TRBJ2-1,CASSKTPYNEQFF,TGTGCCAGCAGCAAGACCCCCTACAATGAGCAGTTCTTC
19,.,.,TRBV7-2,TRBJ1-4,CASSLVSIGVGVTGEKLFF,TGTGCCAGCAGCTTAGTCTCCATAGGGGTTGGAGTTACAGGTGAAAAACTGTTTTTT
15,TRBD2,.,TRBV5-4,TRBJ2-1,CAVPQTSGRVDEQFF,TGTGCCGTCCCCCAAACTAGCGGGAGGGTCGATGAGCAGTTCTTC
16,TRBD2,.,TRBV12-5,TRBJ2-5,CASAAGSGNSQETQYF,TGTGCTAGCGCGGCGGGTAGCGGGAACAGTCAAGAGACCCAGTACTTC
17,.,.,TRBV27,TRBJ2-1,CASSPQGGNLLNNEQFF,TGTGCCAGCAGTCCCCAGGGGGGGAATCTACTAAACAATGAGCAGTTCTTC
14,.,.,TRBV9,TRBJ2-1,CASSVRQDYNEQFF,TGTGCCAGCAGCGTACGGCAGGACTACAATGAGCAGTTCTTC
16,.,.,TRBV12-2,TRBJ2-1,CASRRTGTSSYNEQFF,TGTGCAAGTCGGCGAACAGGGACGAGCTCCTACAATGAGCAGTTCTTC
15,TRBD1,once,TRBV2,TRBJ2-7,CASPGGTGSSYEQYF,TGTGCCAGCCCCGGTGGGACAGGGTCCTCCTACGAGCAGTACTTC
13,TRBD1,.,TRBV7-9,TRBJ2-5,CASSPDRQGTQYF,TGTGCCAGCAGCCCGGACAGGCAGGGGACCCAGTACTTC
17,.,.,TRBV7-6,TRBJ1-1,CASSRSRGSSSNTEAFF,TGTGCCAGCAGCCGTTCGAGGGGGTCGTCATCGAACACTGAAGCTTTCTTT
15,TRBD1,.,TRBV13,TRBJ2-5,CASSLRGQGGETQYF,TGTGCCAGCAGCTTAAGGGGACAGGGAGGGGAGACCCAGTACTTC